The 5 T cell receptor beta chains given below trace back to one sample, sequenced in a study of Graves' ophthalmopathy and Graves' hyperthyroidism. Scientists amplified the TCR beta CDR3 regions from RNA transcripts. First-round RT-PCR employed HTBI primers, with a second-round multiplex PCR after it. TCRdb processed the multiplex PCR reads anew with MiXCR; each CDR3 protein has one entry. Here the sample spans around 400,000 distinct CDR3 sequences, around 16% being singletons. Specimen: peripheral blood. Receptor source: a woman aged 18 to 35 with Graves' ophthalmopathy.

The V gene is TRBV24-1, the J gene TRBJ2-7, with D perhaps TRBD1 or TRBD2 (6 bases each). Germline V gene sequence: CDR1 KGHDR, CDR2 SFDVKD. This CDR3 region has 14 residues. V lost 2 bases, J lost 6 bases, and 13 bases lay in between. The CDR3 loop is CATSDWRRGAEQYF. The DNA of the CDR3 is TGTGCCACCAGTGATTGGAGGAGGGGGGCCGAGCAGTACTTC.

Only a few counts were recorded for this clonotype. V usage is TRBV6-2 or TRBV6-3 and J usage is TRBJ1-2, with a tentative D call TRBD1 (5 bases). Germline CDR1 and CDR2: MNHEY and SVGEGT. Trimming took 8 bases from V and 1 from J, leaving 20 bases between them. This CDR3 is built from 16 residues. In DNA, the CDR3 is TGTGCCAGCCAGACAGAGCGCGGCGCCTTTAACTATGGCTACACCTTC. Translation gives CASQTERGAFNYGYTF.

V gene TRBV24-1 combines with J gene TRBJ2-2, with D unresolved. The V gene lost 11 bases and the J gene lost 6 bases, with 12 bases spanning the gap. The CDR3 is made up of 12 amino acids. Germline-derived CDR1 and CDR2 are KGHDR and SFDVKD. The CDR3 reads CASTIGSGELFF. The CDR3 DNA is TGTGCCAGCACCATAGGTTCCGGGGAGCTGTTTTTT.

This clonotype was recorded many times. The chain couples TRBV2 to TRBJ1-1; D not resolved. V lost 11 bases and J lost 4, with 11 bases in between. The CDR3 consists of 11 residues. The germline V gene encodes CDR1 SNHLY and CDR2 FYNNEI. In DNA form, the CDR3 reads TGTGCCCGCGTCCCAGGCACTGAAGCTTTCTTT. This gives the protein CARVPGTEAFF.

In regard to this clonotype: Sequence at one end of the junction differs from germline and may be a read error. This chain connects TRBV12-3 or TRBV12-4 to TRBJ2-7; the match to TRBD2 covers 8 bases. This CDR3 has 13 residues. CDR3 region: CAGSGGAGYEQYF. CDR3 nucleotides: TGTGCCGGCAGCGGGGGCGCGGGCTACGAGCAGTACTTC.